Below are 11 T cell receptor beta chains sequenced from a single sample in a study of CXCR3 chemokines and chemotherapy response in bladder cancer (dated 2022 in TCRdb). The library came from PCR. TCRdb names Illumina HiSeq 2500 as the instrument used. TCRdb reran the public reads through fastp at Q25 and MiXCR, keeping productive beta chains. Records with the same CDR3 protein are collapsed into one entry carrying the most frequent genes and DNA. A total of 3,400 or so distinct CDR3 sequences appear in this sample, about 24% of them only once. Approximately 15% of the sample is held by the ten biggest clonotypes. This sample was obtained from a patient whose treatment included neoadjuvant chemotherapy. The receptors were sampled from a human donor with bladder cancer that did not respond to neoadjuvant chemotherapy.

By share, this clonotype ranks as medium-sized. The rearrangement uses TRBV29-1 and TRBJ2-1; TRBD2 agrees at 8 bases. The V gene end was trimmed by 7 bases and the J gene end by 0 bases; junction bases not matched to a gene: 2. CDR1 is SQVTM and CDR2 is ANQGSEA in the germline V gene. The CDR3 covers 13 residues. DNA of the CDR3: TGCAGCGCGGGACTAGGCTCCTACAATGAGCAGTTCTTC. Translating it yields CSAGLGSYNEQFF.

Judged by abundance, this clonotype is medium-sized (0.01 to 0.1%). The chain carries TRBV11-1 and TRBJ2-1; TRBD2 aligns across 10 bases. Germline V gene lookup returns CDR1 SGHAT and CDR2 FQDESV (reference sequence). V lost 5 bases to trimming and J lost 5 bases; unmatched junction nucleotides: 9. The CDR3 contains 16 residues. CDR3 region: CASSGISGGPNNEQFF. CDR3 nucleotide sequence: TGTGCCAGCAGCGGGATTAGCGGGGGGCCCAACAATGAGCAGTTCTTC.

On this clonotype itself: This likely stems from a read error, as it lies one base from a far larger clone. V and J are TRBV15 and TRBJ2-5; 14 bases are shared with TRBD2. V trimming: 6 bases; J trimming: 11 bases; junction bases outside the gene matches: 11. The germline V gene encodes CDR1 LNHNV and CDR2 YYDKDF (reference sequence). The CDR3 is 15 amino acids. CDR3 in DNA: TGTGCCACCAGGACTAGCGGGGGGGCCTACAATGAGCAGTACTTC. Translated, it gives CATRTSGGAYNEQYF.

In this sample, this clonotype turned up once. A far larger clone differs by one base, so this is likely a read error. J is TRBJ2-1 and V is TRBV6-1; no reliable D call. The V gene lost 7 bases and the J gene lost 10 bases, with 14 bases spanning the gap. Germline assignment: CDR1 MNHNS and CDR2 SASEGT. This CDR3 is built from 12 residues. The CDR3 bases are TGTGCCAGCACCATGCCCACCTACGAGCAGTTCTTC. It yields the protein CASTMPTYEQFF.

In its sample, this clonotype ranks as medium-sized (0.01 to 0.1%). This chain links TRBV18 with TRBJ2-2; D might be TRBD1 (5 bases). Germline V gene data show CDR1 as KGHSH and CDR2 as LQKENI. The CDR3 extends over 13 amino acids. With 8 bases removed from V and 5 bases from J, the gap between germline ends came to 12 bases. In DNA form, the CDR3 reads TGTGCCAGCCAAGACAGACCAACCGGGGAGCTGTTTTTT. Translation gives CASQDRPTGELFF. The variable domain in full, with the rest retrieved from reference TRBV18 and TRBJ2-2, is NAGVMQNPRHLVRRRGQEARLRCSPMKGHSHVYWYRQLPEEGLKFMVYLQKENIIDESGMPKERFSAEFPKEGPSILRIQQVVRGDSAAYFCASQDRPTGELFFGEGSRLTVL.

In its sample, this clonotype was seen a few times. V and J are TRBV6-6 and TRBJ1-2; 10 bases map to TRBD1. With V trimmed by 6 bases and J by 6 bases, 10 bases remained unmatched. The CDR3 sequence is 15 residues long. CDR1 MNHNY and CDR2 SVGAGI come from the germline V gene (reference sequence). This chain's CDR3 is CASSHPGQGIDGYTF. The CDR3 nucleotides are TGTGCCAGCAGCCATCCGGGACAGGGGATCGATGGCTACACCTTC.

At least ten counts were recorded for this clonotype. V gene TRBV9 combines with J gene TRBJ2-3; D not resolved. From germline, CDR1 is SGDLS and CDR2 YYNGEE. The CDR3 contains 15 residues. Between the trimmed V and J ends, which lost 4 bases and 2 bases, there was a span of 14 bases. CDR3 amino acids: CASSPGWPSTDTQYF. The CDR3 bases are TGTGCCAGCAGCCCCGGGTGGCCGTCCACAGATACGCAGTATTTT.

This clonotype is deemed medium-sized. The rearrangement joins TRBV10-3 to TRBJ2-5, with D perhaps assigned TRBD1 or TRBD2 (6 bases each). Germline CDR1 ENHRY, CDR2 SYGVKD. The CDR3 consists of 14 residues. V was cut by 8 bases and J by 5 bases, with 18 bases left in between. The CDR3 loop reads CAIGVGGRRETQYF. DNA for the CDR3: TGTGCCATCGGAGTGGGGGGCCGTAGGGAGACCCAGTACTTC.

Regarding this clonotype: One base separates it from a far larger clone, so it is likely a read error. This rearrangement joins TRBV10-3 to TRBJ2-3; the D gene is possibly TRBD1 (7 bases). CDR1 ENHRY and CDR2 SYGVKD come from the germline V gene. This CDR3 has 16 residues. The CDR3 protein is CASNSPHRGGTDTKYF. DNA for the CDR3: TGTGCCAGCAACTCACCCCACAGGGGAGGCACAGATACGAAGTATTTT.

The V and J genes are TRBV29-1 and TRBJ2-1; 15 positions agree with TRBD2. Trimming cost V 5 bases and J 8 bases; bases outside gene matches: 7. Germline CDR1 reads SQVTM; CDR2 reads ANQGSEA. The CDR3 covers 15 residues. The CDR3 sequence is CSVSGTSGRTYEQFF. CDR3 nucleotide sequence: TGCAGCGTTTCCGGGACTAGCGGGAGGACATATGAGCAGTTCTTC.

This clonotype occurred a few times. One base separates it from a far larger clone, so it is likely a read error. The genes are TRBV6-2 or TRBV6-3 and TRBJ2-7; TRBD1 agrees at 7 bases. J was trimmed by 7 bases and V by 6 bases; bases with no gene match: 9. This CDR3 region has 13 residues. Germline CDR1 is MNHEY and CDR2 is SVGEGT. CDR3 sequence reads: CASRLGQPNEQYF. CDR3 in DNA: TGTGCCAGCAGATTGGGACAGCCAAATGAGCAGTACTTC.